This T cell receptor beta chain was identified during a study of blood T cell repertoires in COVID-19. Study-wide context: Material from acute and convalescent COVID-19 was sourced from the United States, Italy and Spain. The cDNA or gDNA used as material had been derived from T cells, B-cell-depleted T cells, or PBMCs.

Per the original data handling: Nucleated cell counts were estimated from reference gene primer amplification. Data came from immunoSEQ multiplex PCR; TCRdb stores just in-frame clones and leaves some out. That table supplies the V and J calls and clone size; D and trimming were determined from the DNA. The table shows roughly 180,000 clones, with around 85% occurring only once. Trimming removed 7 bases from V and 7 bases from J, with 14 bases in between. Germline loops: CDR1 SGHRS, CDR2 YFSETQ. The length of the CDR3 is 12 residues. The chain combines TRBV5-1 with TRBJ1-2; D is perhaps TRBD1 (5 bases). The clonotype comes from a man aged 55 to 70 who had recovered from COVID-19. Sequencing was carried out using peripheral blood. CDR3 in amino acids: CASRTGSSGYTF. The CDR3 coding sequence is TGCGCCAGCCGAACAGGTTCTAGTGGCTACACCTTC.